The 16 T cell receptor beta chains below were found in one sample sequenced in a study of beta chain features in type 1 diabetes. Their antigens remain unidentified. All of the isolated RNA was reverse transcribed, so expressed TCRB transcripts were sequenced. This table comes from immunoSEQ multiplex PCR, and its TCRdb copy is limited to in-frame clones, with some not included. The table has 640,000 or so clones, about an eighth seen once; the top ten hold less than 0.025%. Overall study findings and caveats: Among patients with Type 1 diabetes, TCRB CDR3s were moderately but significantly shorter in every one of the four CD4+ subsets.

The sample was naive CD4+ T cells from blood. The receptors originated from a man between 18 and 29 years old with type 1 diabetes.

Details on this clone: Other DNA variants within this sample encode the same CDR3. The V call is TRBV5-1, the J call TRBJ2-5, with unresolved D. Germline V gives CDR1 SGHRS, CDR2 YFSETQ. The length of the CDR3 is 11 residues. Between the trimmed V and J ends, which lost 6 bases and 1 base, there was a span of 4 bases. The CDR3, as DNA: TGCGCCAGCACTGGCCAAGAGACCCAGTACTTC. Translated, it gives CASTGQETQYF. The variable domain in full, completed from reference TRBV5-1 and TRBJ2-5, reads KAGVTQTPRYLIKTRGQQVTLSCSPISGHRSVSWYQQTPGQGLQFLFEYFSETQRNKGNFPGRFSGRQFSNSRSEMNVSTLELGDSALYLCASTGQETQYFGPGTRLLVL.

The chain carries TRBV5-4 and TRBJ1-1; TRBD1 agrees at 8 bases. The trim removed 1 base at V and 5 bases at J, leaving 7 bases unmatched. From germline, CDR1 is SGHNT and CDR2 YYREEE (reference sequence). The CDR3 contains 15 residues. CDR3 nucleotide sequence: TGTGCCAGCAGCTTGTTGCAGGGGGCAGGAACTGAAGCTTTCTTT. Translation: CASSLLQGAGTEAFF. Drawing the rest from reference TRBV5-4 and TRBJ1-1, the complete variable domain is ETGVTQSPTHLIKTRGQQVTLRCSSQSGHNTVSWYQQALGQGPQFIFQYYREEENGRGNFPPRFSGLQFPNYSSELNVNALELDDSALYLCASSLLQGAGTEAFFGQGTRLTVV.

The chain employs TRBV7-6 and TRBJ1-6; D ambiguous. This CDR3 comprises 14 residues. Deletions cut 0 bases from V and 8 bases from J, with 8 bases between. The germline CDR1 and CDR2 sequences are SGHVS and FNYEAQ. CDR3 amino acids: CASSLASGHSPLHF. The CDR3 nucleotides are TGTGCCAGCAGCTTAGCGTCAGGCCATTCACCCCTCCACTTT.

The genes are TRBV30 and TRBJ2-1, with D perhaps TRBD1 (5 bases). Trimming pared 0 bases from V and 12 bases from J, leaving 15 bases between. Germline lookup yields CDR1 GTSNPN and CDR2 SVGIG (reference sequence). This CDR3 spans 13 amino acids. The CDR3 DNA reads TGTGCCTGGAGTGTACTCATGTCCCAGGGGCAGTTCTTC. This sequence encodes CAWSVLMSQGQFF. The full variable domain, its missing parts supplied by reference TRBV30 and TRBJ2-1, is SQTIHQWPATLVQPVGSPLSLECTVEGTSNPNLYWYRQAAGRGLQLLFYSVGIGQISSEVPQNLSASRPQDRQFILSSKKLLLSDSGFYLCAWSVLMSQGQFFGPGTRLTVL.

The genes are TRBV30 and TRBJ2-3; 10 bases align to TRBD2. CDR3 length equals 15 residues. V lost 0 bases to trimming and J lost 4 bases; unmatched junction nucleotides: 4. Germline values: CDR1 GTSNPN, CDR2 SVGIG (reference sequence). The CDR3 DNA sequence: TGTGCCTGGAGTGTAGCGGGGGGGCCCTCAGATACGCAGTATTTT. It encodes CAWSVAGGPSDTQYF.

This clone was found a few times. The chain carries TRBV18 and TRBJ1-2; D is uncertain. Germline values: CDR1 KGHSH, CDR2 LQKENI. The germline V and J ends were trimmed by 6 bases and 4 bases, with 12 bases remaining between them. The CDR3 has 13 residues. The CDR3 coding sequence is TGTGCCAGCTCCCAGGACGGCTCCTATGGCTACACCTTC. It encodes CASSQDGSYGYTF.

The chain links TRBV9 to TRBJ2-3; perhaps TRBD2 as D (7 bases). V lost 0 bases and J 5 bases, leaving 13 bases between the germline ends. Germline loops: CDR1 SGDLS, CDR2 YYNGEE. The CDR3 contains 15 residues. The CDR3 bases are TGTGCCAGCAGCGTAGCGGGGGGCCTTCTAGATACGCAGTATTTT. Translated: CASSVAGGLLDTQYF.

This chain links TRBV7-9 with TRBJ1-1; tentative D call: TRBD1 (6 bases). Germline CDR1 and CDR2: SEHNR and FQNEAQ (reference sequence). The germline V and J ends were trimmed by 1 base and 4 bases, with 10 bases remaining between them. The CDR3 spans 14 residues. In DNA, the CDR3 is TGTGCCAGCAGCTTAGTGGACAGAGGCACTGAAGCTTTCTTT. It specifies CASSLVDRGTEAFF.

The chain couples TRBV14 to TRBJ1-2; no reliable D call. Trimming removed 3 bases from V and 6 bases from J, with 14 bases in between. This CDR3 spans 14 amino acids. Germline CDR1 SGHDN, CDR2 FVKESK. The DNA of the CDR3 is TGTGCCAGCAGCCATGGAGCCCAAACCCATGGCTACACCTTC. It is translated as CASSHGAQTHGYTF.

This clone was found a few times. J is TRBJ2-3 and V is TRBV2; a possible D gene is TRBD2 (6 bases). Germline V lookup: CDR1 SNHLY, CDR2 FYNNEI. CDR3 size: 15 residues. The V and J ends lost 7 bases and 3 bases respectively, with 17 bases between them. The CDR3 coding sequence is TGTGCCAGCAACCCTCAAGGCCTAGCGACAGATACGCAGTATTTT. Translated: CASNPQGLATDTQYF.

The V and J genes are TRBV29-1 and TRBJ2-1; D call uncertain. The length of the CDR3 is 11 residues. The V end was cut by 3 bases, the J end by 5 bases, with 5 bases between. Germline assignment: CDR1 SQVTM and CDR2 ANQGSEA. CDR3 sequence (DNA): TGCAGCGTTGACCAGGACAATGAGCAGTTCTTC. Translation gives CSVDQDNEQFF.

The V and J genes are TRBV28 and TRBJ1-2; the D gene is possibly TRBD1 (6 bases). The V gene lost 4 bases and the J gene lost 8 bases, with 20 bases spanning the gap. The CDR3 runs 15 residues. Germline loops: CDR1 MDHEN, CDR2 SYDVKM. CDR3 sequence: CASSSSPTGIGGYTF. The CDR3 nucleotides are TGTGCCAGCAGTTCCTCCCCAACAGGGATTGGCGGCTACACCTTC.

The genes are TRBV4-1 and TRBJ1-1; no definite D call. V lost 3 bases and J lost 12, with 17 bases in between. CDR3 length: 13 residues. Germline CDR1 and CDR2: MGHRA and YSYEKL. CDR3 sequence: CASSHGVTPGTFF. CDR3 bases: TGCGCCAGCAGCCATGGAGTTACCCCCGGGACTTTCTTT.

This clone was seen only a few times. V usage is TRBV6-5 and J usage is TRBJ1-5; a possible D gene is TRBD1 (5 bases). The CDR3 covers 15 residues. The V end lost 8 bases, the J end lost 0 bases, and 14 bases lay between the germline ends. Germline V gene lookup returns CDR1 MNHEY and CDR2 SVGAGI. This CDR3 reads CASSRTLYSNQPQHF. The CDR3 nucleotides are TGTGCCAGCTCGAGGACACTGTATAGCAATCAGCCCCAGCATTTT.

This clone was picked up a small number of times. V is TRBV28 and J is TRBJ2-3, with D unresolved. Germline lookup yields CDR1 MDHEN and CDR2 SYDVKM. V lost 2 bases and J lost 1, with 13 bases in between. The CDR3 totals 16 residues. The CDR3 region has the DNA TGTGCCAGCAGTTTAGCAACATCTTGGGGCACAGATACGCAGTATTTT. Amino acid sequence: CASSLATSWGTDTQYF.

This clone has a handful of counts. The chain uses TRBV10-2 and TRBJ2-6, with a weak D call TRBD2 (6 bases). Trimming pared 6 bases from V and 9 bases from J, leaving 15 bases between. The germline V gene encodes CDR1 WSHSY and CDR2 SAAADI. CDR3 size: 14 residues. The CDR3 bases are TGCGCCAGCAGAGTTAATGCAGCGGGCAACGTCCTGACTTTC. Translating it yields CASRVNAAGNVLTF.